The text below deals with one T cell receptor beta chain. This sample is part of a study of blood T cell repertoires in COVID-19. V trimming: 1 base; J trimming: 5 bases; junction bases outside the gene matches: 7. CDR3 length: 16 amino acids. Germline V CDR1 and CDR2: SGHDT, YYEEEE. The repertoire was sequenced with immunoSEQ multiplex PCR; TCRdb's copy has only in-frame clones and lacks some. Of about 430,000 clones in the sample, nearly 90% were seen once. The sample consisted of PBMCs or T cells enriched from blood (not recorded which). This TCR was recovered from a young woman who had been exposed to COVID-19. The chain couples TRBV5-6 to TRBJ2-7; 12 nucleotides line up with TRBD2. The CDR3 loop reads CASSLYLAGGPHEQYF. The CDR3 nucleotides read TGTGCCAGCAGCTTGTACCTAGCGGGAGGGCCCCACGAGCAGTACTTC.